This T cell receptor beta chain was captured in a study of shared clonotypes between healthy human individuals. CDR1 WNHNN and CDR2 SYGVQD come from the germline V gene (reference sequence). The CDR3 contains 11 residues. V was cut by 3 bases and J by 4 bases, with 4 bases left in between. Study results and caveats: Only blood underwent sampling, and tissue repertoires likely differ. When compared with the clonotypes that were shared by all four sorted-subset donors, the non-shared clonotypes turned out to have lower generation probabilities. Across several donors, naive CD4 shared 5% to 6%, naive CD8 over 3%, memory CD4 roughly 2.4%, memory CD8 roughly 0.37%.

The naive CD8 fraction comprised CD45RO-negative cells positively selected for CCR7 and excluded terminally differentiated effector memory CD45RA+ cells. It was 200 ng DNA, about 30,000 T cell genomes, that sorted-subset replicate PCRs used. The data were produced by immunoSEQ multiplex PCR, yet TCRdb's version contains in-frame clones alone and is incomplete. The sample lists around 650,000 clones; approximately 96% were seen once. Regarding this clone: Its antigen remains unidentified. Other DNA sequences in the sample encode the same CDR3.

The sequence came from a woman in her twenties or thirties in good health. The sequenced material came from naive CD8+ T cells sorted from blood. The chain links TRBV10-1 to TRBJ2-7; D gene ambiguous. DNA of the CDR3: TGCGCCAGCAGTGACGGGTACGAGCAGTACTTC. Translation: CASSDGYEQYF.